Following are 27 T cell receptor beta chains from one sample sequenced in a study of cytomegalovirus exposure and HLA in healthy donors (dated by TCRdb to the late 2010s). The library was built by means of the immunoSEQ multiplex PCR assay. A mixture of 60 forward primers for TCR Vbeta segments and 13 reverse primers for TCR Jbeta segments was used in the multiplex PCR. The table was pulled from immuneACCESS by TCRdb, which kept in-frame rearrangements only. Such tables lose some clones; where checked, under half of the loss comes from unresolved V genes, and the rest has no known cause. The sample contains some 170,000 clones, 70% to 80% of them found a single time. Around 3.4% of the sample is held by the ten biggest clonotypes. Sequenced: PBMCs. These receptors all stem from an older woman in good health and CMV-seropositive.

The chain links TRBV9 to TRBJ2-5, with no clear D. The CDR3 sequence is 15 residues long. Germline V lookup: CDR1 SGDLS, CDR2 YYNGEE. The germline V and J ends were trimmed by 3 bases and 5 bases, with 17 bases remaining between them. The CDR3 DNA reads TGTGCCAGCAGCGCTCATGTGGGCCCCCCGGAGACCCAGTACTTC. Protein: CASSAHVGPPETQYF.

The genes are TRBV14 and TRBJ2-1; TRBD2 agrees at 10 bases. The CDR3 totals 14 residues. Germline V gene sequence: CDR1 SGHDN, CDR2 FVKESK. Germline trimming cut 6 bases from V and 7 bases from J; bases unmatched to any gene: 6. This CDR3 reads CASRKAGGPNEQFF. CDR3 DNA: TGTGCCAGCAGGAAAGCGGGAGGGCCGAATGAGCAGTTCTTC.

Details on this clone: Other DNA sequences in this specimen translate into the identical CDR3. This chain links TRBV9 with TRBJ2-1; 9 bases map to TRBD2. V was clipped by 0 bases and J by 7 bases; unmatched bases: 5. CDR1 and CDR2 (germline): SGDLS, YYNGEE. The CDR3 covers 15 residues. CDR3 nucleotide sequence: TGTGCCAGCAGCGTAGGTGGGACTAGCCGGAATGAGCAGTTCTTC. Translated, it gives CASSVGGTSRNEQFF.

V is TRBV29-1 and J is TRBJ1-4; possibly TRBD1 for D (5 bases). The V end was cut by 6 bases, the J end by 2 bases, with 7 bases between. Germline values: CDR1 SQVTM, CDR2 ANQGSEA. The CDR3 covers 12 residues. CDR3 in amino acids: CSVGHTNEKLFF. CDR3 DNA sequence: TGCAGCGTCGGACACACTAATGAAAAACTGTTTTTT.

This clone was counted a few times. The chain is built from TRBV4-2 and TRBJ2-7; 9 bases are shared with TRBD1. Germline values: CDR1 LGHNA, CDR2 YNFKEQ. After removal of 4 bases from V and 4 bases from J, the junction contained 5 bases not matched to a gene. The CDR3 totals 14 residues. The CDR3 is CASSLRQGDYEQYF. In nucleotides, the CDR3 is TGTGCCAGCAGCCTACGACAGGGGGATTACGAGCAGTACTTC.

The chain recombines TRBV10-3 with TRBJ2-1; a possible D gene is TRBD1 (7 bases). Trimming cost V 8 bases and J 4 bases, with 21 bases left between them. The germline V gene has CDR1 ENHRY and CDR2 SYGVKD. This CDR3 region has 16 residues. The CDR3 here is CAIGSRTGGEYNEQFF. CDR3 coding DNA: TGTGCCATCGGGTCTCGGACAGGAGGGGAATACAATGAGCAGTTCTTC.

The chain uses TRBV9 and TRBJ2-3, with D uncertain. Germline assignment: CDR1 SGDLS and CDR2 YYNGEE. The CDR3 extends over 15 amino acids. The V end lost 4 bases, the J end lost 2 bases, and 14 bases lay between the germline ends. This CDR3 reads CASSFTPPPTDTQYF. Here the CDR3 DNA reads TGTGCCAGCAGCTTTACTCCCCCCCCCACAGATACGCAGTATTTT.

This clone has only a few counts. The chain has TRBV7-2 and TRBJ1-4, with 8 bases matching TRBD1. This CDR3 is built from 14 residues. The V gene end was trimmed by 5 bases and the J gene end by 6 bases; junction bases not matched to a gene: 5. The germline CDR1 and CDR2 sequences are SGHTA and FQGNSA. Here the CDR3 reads CASSADRGYEKLFF. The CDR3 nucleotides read TGTGCCAGCAGCGCCGACAGGGGATATGAAAAACTGTTTTTT.

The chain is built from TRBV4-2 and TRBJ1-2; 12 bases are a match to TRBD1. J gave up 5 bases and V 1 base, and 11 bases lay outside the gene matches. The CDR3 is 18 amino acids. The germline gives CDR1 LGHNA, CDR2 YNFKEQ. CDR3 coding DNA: TGTGCCAGCAGCCAAGCTCTCGGGACAGGGGGCGCGAATTATGGCTACACCTTC. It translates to CASSQALGTGGANYGYTF.

CDR3 in amino acids: CASSLQGPVQPQHF. The CDR3 bases are TGTGCCAGCAGCTTACAGGGGCCGGTTCAGCCCCAGCATTTT. V usage is TRBV11-2 and J usage is TRBJ1-5, with D tentatively TRBD1 (6 bases). The V gene's germline CDR1 is SGHAT and CDR2 FQNNGV. Between the trimmed V and J ends, which lost 2 bases and 6 bases, there was a span of 11 bases. The CDR3 consists of 14 residues.

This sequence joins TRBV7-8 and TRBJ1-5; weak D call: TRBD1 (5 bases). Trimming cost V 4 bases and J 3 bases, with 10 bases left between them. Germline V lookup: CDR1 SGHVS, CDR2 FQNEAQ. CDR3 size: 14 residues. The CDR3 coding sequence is TGTGCCAGCAGCTCAACAGGTCCCAATCAGCCCCAGCATTTT. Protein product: CASSSTGPNQPQHF.

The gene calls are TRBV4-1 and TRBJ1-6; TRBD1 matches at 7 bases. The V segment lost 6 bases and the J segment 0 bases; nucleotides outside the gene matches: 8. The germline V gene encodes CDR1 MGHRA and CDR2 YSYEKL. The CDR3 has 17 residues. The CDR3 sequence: CASRRTGEGSYNSPLHF. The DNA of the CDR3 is TGCGCCAGCAGGAGAACAGGGGAAGGCTCCTATAATTCACCCCTCCACTTT.

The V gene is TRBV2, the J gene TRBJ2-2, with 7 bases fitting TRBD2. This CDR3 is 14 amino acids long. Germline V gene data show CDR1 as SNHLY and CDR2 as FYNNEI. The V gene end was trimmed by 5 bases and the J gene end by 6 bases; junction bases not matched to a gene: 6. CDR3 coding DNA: TGTGCCAGCAGTTTGGCAGGGAGGGCCGGGGAGCTGTTTTTT. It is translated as CASSLAGRAGELFF.

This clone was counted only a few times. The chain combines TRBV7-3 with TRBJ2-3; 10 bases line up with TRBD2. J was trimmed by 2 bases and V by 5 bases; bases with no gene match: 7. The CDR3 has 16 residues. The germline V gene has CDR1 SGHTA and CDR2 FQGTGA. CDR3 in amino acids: CASSPRTSGYTDTQYF. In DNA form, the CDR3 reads TGTGCCAGCAGCCCCCGGACTAGCGGCTACACAGATACGCAGTATTTT.

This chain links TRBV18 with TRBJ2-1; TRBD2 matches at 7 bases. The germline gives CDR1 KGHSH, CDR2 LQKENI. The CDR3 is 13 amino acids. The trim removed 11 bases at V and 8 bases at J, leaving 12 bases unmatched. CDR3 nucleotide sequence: TGTGCCGGCCCAGGCGGGAGTTCTGATGAGCAGTTCTTC. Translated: CAGPGGSSDEQFF.

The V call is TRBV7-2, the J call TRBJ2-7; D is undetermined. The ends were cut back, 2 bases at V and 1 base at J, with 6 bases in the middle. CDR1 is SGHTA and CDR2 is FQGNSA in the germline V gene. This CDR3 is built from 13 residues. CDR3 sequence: CASSLISSYEQYF. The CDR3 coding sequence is TGTGCCAGCAGCTTAATATCGTCCTACGAGCAGTACTTC.

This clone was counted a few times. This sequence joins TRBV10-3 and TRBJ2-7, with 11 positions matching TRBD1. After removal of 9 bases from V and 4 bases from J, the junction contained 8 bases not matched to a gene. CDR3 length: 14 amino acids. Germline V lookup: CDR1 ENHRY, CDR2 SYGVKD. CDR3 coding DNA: TGTGCCATAGGGGGTGGACAGGGGGCGTACGAGCAGTACTTC. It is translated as CAIGGGQGAYEQYF.

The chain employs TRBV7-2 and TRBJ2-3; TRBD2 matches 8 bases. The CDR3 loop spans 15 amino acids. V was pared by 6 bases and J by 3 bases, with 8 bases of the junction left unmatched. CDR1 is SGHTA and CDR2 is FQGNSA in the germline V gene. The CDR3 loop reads CASRQIAGMTDTQYF. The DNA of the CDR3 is TGTGCCAGCAGACAGATAGCGGGAATGACAGATACGCAGTATTTT.

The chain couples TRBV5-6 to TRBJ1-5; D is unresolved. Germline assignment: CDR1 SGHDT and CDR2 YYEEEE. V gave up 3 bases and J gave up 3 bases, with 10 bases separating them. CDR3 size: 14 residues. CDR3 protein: CASSSLLANQPQHF. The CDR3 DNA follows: TGTGCCAGCAGCTCCCTCCTGGCCAATCAGCCCCAGCATTTT.

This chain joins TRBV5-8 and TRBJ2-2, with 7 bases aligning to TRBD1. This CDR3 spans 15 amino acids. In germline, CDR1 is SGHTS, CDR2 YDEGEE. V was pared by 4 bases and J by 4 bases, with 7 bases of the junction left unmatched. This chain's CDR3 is CASSQEGASTGELFF. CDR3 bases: TGTGCCAGCAGCCAAGAGGGGGCTAGCACCGGGGAGCTGTTTTTT.

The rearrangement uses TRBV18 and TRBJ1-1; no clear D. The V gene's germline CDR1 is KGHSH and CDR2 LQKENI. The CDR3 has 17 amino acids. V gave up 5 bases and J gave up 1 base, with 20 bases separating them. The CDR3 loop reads CASSKALPTRGNTEAFF. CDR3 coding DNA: TGTGCCAGCTCAAAGGCACTCCCGACCCGGGGGAACACTGAAGCTTTCTTT.

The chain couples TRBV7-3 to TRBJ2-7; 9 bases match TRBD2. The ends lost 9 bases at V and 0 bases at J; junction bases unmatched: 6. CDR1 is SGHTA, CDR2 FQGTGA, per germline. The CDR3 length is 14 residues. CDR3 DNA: TGTGCCAGTGCCGCTAGCGGGAACTCCTACGAGCAGTACTTC. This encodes CASAASGNSYEQYF.

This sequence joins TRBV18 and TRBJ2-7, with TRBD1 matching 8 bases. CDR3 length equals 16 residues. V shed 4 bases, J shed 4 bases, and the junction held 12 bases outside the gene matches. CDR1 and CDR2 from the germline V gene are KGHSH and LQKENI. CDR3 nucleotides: TGTGCCAGCTCACTTGGGGACAGGCTTGTTGTATACGAGCAGTACTTC. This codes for CASSLGDRLVVYEQYF.

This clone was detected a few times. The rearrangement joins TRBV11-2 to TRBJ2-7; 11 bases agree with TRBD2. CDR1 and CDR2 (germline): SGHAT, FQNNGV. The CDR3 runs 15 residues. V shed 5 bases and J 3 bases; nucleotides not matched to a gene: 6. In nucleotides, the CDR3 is TGTGCCAGCAGCCTTGGACTAGCGGGTATCTACGAGCAGTACTTC. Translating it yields CASSLGLAGIYEQYF. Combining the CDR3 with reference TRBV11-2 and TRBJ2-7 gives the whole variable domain EAGVAQSPRYKIIEKRQSVAFWCNPISGHATLYWYQQILGQGPKLLIQFQNNGVVDDSQLPKDRFSAERLKGVDSTLKIQPAKLEDSAVYLCASSLGLAGIYEQYFGPGTRLTVT.

The CDR3: CASSEGALSYNEQFF. The CDR3 DNA reads TGTGCCAGCAGTGAAGGGGCGCTCTCCTACAATGAGCAGTTCTTC. The chain joins TRBV6-1 to TRBJ2-1; D is unclear. The length of the CDR3 is 15 residues. Germline CDR1 MNHNS, CDR2 SASEGT. The germline V and J ends were trimmed by 1 base and 0 bases, with 7 bases remaining between them.

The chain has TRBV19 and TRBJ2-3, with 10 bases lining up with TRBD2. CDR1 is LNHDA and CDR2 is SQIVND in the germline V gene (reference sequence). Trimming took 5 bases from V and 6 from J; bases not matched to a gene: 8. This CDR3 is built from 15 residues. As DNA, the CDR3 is TGTGCCAGTAGTGGACTAGCGGCGTCCTACGATACGCAGTATTTT. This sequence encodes CASSGLAASYDTQYF.

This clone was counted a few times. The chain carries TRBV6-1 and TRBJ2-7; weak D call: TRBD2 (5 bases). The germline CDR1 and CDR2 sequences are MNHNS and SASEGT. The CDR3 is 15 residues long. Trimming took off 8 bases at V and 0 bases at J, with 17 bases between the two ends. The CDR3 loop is CASALVALPSYEQYF. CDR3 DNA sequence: TGTGCCAGCGCTTTGGTAGCGCTTCCCTCCTACGAGCAGTACTTC.